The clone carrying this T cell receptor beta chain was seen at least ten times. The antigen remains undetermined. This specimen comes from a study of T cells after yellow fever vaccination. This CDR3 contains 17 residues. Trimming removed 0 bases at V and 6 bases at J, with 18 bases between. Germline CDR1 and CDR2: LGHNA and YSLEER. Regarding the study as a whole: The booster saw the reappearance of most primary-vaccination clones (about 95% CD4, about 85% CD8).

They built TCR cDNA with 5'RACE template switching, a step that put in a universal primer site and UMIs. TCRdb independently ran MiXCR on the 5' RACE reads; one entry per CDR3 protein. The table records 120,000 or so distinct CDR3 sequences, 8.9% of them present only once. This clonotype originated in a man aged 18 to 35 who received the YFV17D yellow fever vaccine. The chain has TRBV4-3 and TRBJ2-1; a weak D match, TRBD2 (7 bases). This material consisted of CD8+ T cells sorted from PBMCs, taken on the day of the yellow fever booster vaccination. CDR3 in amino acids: CASSQEGWGGSSNEQFF. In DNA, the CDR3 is TGCGCCAGCAGCCAAGAAGGCTGGGGGGGCAGCAGCAATGAGCAGTTCTTC.